This T cell receptor beta chain was recovered during a study of glioma-infiltrating T cells. Amplification of TCR alpha and beta CDR3 regions from RNA used iRepertoire nested multiplex PCR. Tissue mRNA or PBMC total RNA, roughly 90-450 ng, went into one-step reverse transcription and amplification. TCRdb itself ran the multiplex PCR reads through MiXCR, one entry per CDR3 protein. The repertoire holds about 130,000 distinct CDR3 sequences, with 24% as singletons. In the case of this clonotype: A much larger clone sits a single nucleotide away, making a read error possible. Since no conserved phenylalanine or tryptophan closes the CDR3, a read error is the likely cause.

V shed 10 bases, J shed 4 bases, and the junction held 12 bases outside the gene matches. Germline CDR1 and CDR2: MNHNY and SVGAGI (reference sequence). There are 14 residues in the CDR3. This chain uses TRBV6-6 with TRBJ1-2; 7 bases are shared with TRBD1. This receptor was taken from a human donor with low-grade glioma or glioblastoma, undergoing nonglioma brain surgery, or in good health (not recorded which). The sequencing input was glioma tissue, nonneoplastic brain tissue, or PBMCs (not recorded which). CDR3 sequence: CATFPGQKVYGYTS. DNA of the CDR3: TGTGCCACCTTTCCGGGACAGAAGGTCTATGGCTACACCTCC.